What follows is one T cell receptor beta chain and its context. This CDR3 contains 17 residues. Germline CDR1 reads SGHDT; CDR2 reads YYEEEE. The V end was cut by 1 base, the J end by 7 bases, with 23 bases between. Under the authors' procedure: For nucleated cells, counts were estimated from reference gene primer amplification. Using immunoSEQ multiplex PCR, the repertoire was profiled, and TCRdb retains in-frame clones only, with some absent. The DNA was the basis for D and trimming; V, J and clone size are from that table. In the table there are about 190,000 clones, roughly 90% of which are singletons. This sample was included in a study of blood T cell repertoires in COVID-19. Across the study: Sites in the United States, Italy and Spain provided acute and convalescent COVID-19 samples. T cells, B-cell-depleted T cells, or PBMCs provided the cDNA or gDNA that served as material.

The clonotype comes from a man in his forties with acute or convalescent COVID-19. The chain carries TRBV5-6 and TRBJ1-1; unclear D gene. The sequenced sample consisted of peripheral blood. CDR3 sequence (DNA): TGTGCCAGCAGCTTGTTGGAATTAGTCTCCAGGAATTATGAAGCTTTCTTT. Encoded protein: CASSLLELVSRNYEAFF. Drawing the rest from reference TRBV5-6 and TRBJ1-1, the complete variable domain is DAGVTQSPTHLIKTRGQQVTLRCSPKSGHDTVSWYQQALGQGPQFIFQYYEEEERQRGNFPDRFSGHQFPNYSSELNVNALLLGDSALYLCASSLLELVSRNYEAFFGQGTRLTVV.